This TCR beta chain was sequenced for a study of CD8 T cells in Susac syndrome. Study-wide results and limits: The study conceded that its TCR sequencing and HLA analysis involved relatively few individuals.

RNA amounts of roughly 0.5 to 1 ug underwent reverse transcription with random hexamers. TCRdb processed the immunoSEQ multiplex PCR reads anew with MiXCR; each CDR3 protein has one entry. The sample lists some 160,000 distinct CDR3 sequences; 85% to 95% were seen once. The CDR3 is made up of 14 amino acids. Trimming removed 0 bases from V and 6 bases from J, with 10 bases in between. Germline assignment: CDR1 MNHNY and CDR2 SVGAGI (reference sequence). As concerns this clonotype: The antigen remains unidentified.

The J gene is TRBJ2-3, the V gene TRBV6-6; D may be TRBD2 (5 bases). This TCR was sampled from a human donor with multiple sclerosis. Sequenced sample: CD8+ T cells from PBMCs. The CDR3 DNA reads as TGTGCCAGCAGTTACTCGACTACCCCGGATACGCAGTATTTT. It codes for CASSYSTTPDTQYF.